Only one count was recorded for the clone carrying this TCR beta chain. The method was immunoSEQ multiplex PCR; TCRdb's version includes in-frame clones alone and lacks a portion of them. The table lists approximately 340,000 clones, about 86% of them singletons. The data were taken from a study of blood T cell repertoires in COVID-19. Background on the study: Sample material is recorded as cDNA or gDNA derived from T cells, B-cell-depleted T cells, or PBMCs.

Germline values: CDR1 LNHDA, CDR2 SQIVND (reference sequence). The CDR3 totals 15 residues. V shed 1 base and J shed 8 bases, with 17 bases lying between them. This TCR was sampled from a man aged 30 to 45 with active or convalescent COVID-19. This chain connects TRBV19 to TRBJ1-2; weak D call: TRBD1 (5 bases). The sequenced material came from peripheral blood. The CDR3 reads CASSIGPGGELGYTF. In DNA, the CDR3 is TGTGCCAGTAGTATAGGTCCCGGGGGAGAGTTGGGCTACACCTTC.